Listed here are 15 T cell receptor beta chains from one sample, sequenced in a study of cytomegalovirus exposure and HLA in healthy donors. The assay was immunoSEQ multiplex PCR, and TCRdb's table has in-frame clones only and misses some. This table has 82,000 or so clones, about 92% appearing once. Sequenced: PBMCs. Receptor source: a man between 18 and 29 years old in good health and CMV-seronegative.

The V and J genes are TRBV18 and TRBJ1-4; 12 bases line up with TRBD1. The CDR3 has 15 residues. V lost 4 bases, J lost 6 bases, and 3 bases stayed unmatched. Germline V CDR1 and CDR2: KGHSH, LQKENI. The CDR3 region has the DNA TGTGCCAGCTCACGAGGGACAGGGGGCGATGAAAAACTGTTTTTT. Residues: CASSRGTGGDEKLFF. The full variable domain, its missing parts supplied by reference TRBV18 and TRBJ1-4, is NAGVMQNPRHLVRRRGQEARLRCSPMKGHSHVYWYRQLPEEGLKFMVYLQKENIIDESGMPKERFSAEFPKEGPSILRIQQVVRGDSAAYFCASSRGTGGDEKLFFGSGTQLSVL.

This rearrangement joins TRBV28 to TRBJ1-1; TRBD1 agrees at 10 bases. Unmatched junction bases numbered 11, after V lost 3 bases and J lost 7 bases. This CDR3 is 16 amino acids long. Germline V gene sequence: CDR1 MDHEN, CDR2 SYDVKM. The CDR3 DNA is TGTGCCAGCAGTTTCCCACCGGGACAGGGGAGGATTGAAGCTTTCTTT. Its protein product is CASSFPPGQGRIEAFF.

The CDR3 coding sequence is TGTGCCAGCAGCAAAGGAGACGGAAATGAGCAGTTCTTC. Protein product: CASSKGDGNEQFF. V usage is TRBV6-5 and J usage is TRBJ2-1; D is undetermined. Germline assignment: CDR1 MNHEY and CDR2 SVGAGI. V was shortened by 6 bases and J by 7 bases, with 13 bases between the two germline ends. The CDR3 has 13 residues.

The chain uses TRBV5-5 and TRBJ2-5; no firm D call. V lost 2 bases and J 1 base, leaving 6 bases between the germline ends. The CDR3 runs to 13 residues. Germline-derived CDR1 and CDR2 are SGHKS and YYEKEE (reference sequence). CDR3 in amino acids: CASSFLFQETQYF. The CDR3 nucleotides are TGTGCCAGCAGCTTTCTCTTCCAAGAGACCCAGTACTTC. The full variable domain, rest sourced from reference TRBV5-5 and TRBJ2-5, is DAGVTQSPTHLIKTRGQQVTLRCSPISGHKSVSWYQQVLGQGPQFIFQYYEKEERGRGNFPDRFSARQFPNYSSELNVNALLLGDSALYLCASSFLFQETQYFGPGTRLLVL.

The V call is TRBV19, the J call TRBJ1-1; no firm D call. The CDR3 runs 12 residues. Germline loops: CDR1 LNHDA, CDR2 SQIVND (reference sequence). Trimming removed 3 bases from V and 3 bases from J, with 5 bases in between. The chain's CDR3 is CASSMRHTEAFF. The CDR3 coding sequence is TGTGCCAGTAGTATGCGTCACACTGAAGCTTTCTTT.

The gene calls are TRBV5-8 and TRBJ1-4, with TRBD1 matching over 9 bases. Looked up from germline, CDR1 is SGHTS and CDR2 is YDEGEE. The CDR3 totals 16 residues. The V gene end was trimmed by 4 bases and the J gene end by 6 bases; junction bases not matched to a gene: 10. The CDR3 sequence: CASSLPGQGPDEKLFF. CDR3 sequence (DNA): TGTGCCAGCAGCCTCCCAGGACAGGGGCCCGATGAAAAACTGTTTTTT.

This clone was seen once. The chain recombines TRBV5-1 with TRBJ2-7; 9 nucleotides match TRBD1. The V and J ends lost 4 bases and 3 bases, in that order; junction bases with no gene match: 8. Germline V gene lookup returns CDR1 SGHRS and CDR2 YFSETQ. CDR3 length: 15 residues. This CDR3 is CASSPDRTGVYEQYF. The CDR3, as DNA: TGCGCCAGCAGCCCGGATAGGACAGGGGTCTACGAGCAGTACTTC.

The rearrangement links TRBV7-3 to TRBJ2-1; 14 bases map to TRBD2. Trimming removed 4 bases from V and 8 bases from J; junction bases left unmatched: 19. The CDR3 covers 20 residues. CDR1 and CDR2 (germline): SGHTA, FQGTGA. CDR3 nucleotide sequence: TGTGCCAGCAGCTCCACCAAGACTAGCGGGAGGGCCAATTTTTATGATGAGCAGTTCTTC. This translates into CASSSTKTSGRANFYDEQFF.

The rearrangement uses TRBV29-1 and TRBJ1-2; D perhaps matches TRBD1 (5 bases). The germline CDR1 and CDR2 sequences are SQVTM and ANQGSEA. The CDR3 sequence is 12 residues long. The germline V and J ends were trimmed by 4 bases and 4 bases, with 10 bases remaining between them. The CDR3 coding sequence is TGCAGCGTTGGGCAGGGCCTCTATGGCTACACCTTC. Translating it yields CSVGQGLYGYTF.

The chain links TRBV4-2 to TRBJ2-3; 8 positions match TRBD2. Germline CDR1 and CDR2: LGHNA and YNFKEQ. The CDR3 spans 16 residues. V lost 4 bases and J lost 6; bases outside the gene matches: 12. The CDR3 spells CASSPEGLGWEDTQYF. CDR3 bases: TGTGCCAGCAGCCCAGAGGGACTAGGTTGGGAGGATACGCAGTATTTT.

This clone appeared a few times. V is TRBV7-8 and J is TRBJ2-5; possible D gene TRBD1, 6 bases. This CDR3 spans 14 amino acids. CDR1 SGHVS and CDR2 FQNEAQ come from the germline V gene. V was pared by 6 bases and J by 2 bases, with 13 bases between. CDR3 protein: CASRYRGQQETQYF. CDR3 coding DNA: TGTGCCAGCAGGTACCGAGGACAGCAAGAGACCCAGTACTTC.

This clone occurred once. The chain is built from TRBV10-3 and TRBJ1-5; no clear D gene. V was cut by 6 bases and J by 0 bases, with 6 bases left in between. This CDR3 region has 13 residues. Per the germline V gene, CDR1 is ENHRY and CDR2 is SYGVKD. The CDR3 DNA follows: TGTGCCATCAGCGGTAATAGCAATCAGCCCCAGCATTTT. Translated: CAISGNSNQPQHF.

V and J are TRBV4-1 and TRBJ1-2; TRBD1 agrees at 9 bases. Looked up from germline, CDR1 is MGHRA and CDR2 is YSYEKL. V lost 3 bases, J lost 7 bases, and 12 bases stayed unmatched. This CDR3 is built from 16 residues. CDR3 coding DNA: TGCGCCAGCAGCCAGATACGAGGGACAGGGAAGAGTGGCTACACCTTC. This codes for CASSQIRGTGKSGYTF.

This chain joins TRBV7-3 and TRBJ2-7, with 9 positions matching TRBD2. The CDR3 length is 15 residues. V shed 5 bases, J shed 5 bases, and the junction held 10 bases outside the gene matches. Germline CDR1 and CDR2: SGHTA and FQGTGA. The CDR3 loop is CASSLLAGPQHEQYF. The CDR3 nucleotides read TGTGCCAGCAGCCTCCTAGCGGGACCACAACACGAGCAGTACTTC.

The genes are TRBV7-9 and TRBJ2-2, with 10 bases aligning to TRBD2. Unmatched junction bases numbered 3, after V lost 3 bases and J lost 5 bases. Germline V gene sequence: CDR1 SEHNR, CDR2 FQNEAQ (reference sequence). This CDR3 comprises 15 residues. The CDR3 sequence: CASSLTSGFTGELFF. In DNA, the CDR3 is TGTGCCAGCAGCTTGACTAGCGGGTTTACCGGGGAGCTGTTTTTT.